This T cell receptor (beta chain) originates from a study of T cells in Graves' hyperthyroidism and ophthalmopathy. Clinical symptoms, serum thyroxine, TRAb, thyroid ultrasound and orbital computed tomography informed diagnoses. Study-level results: Also found in blood were most expanded thyroid clonotypes above 0.001.

The CDR3 regions of TCR beta were amplified from RNA transcripts. TCR CDR3 regions were first amplified by RT-PCR with HTBI primers. TCRdb re-called the multiplex PCR reads with MiXCR, one entry per CDR3 protein. The table shows 500,000 or so distinct CDR3 sequences, with roughly 18% occurring only once. The V gene's germline CDR1 is MNHEY and CDR2 SMNVEV (reference sequence). This CDR3 spans 16 amino acids. On this clonotype: Its target is not known. This may be a read error, as it is one base from a much larger clone.

The chain joins TRBV27 to TRBJ2-5; 10 bases match TRBD2. The material sequenced was blood. This clonotype originated in a young woman with Graves' ophthalmopathy. The CDR3 DNA is TGTGCCAGCAGTTTTCTAGCGGGAGAAGGAAGAGAGTCCCAGTACTTC. Its protein product is CASSFLAGEGRESQYF.